One and the same sample provided the 28 T cell receptor beta chains below, sequenced in a study of preoperative IRX-2 immunotherapy in early breast cancer. Regarding treatment: preoperative locoregional IRX-2 cytokine immunotherapy. TCRdb's copy holds only in-frame clones and misses some; the assay was immunoSEQ multiplex PCR. Counted here are around 28,000 clones, around 89% occurring once; the ten biggest clones make up just over 9.5%. Sample collection occurred from a patient treated with IRX-2 immunotherapy. The receptors were sampled from a human donor with breast cancer.

The V call is TRBV20-1, the J call TRBJ1-2; D might be TRBD1 (6 bases). The CDR3 extends over 11 amino acids. Trimming removed 3 bases from V and 8 bases from J, with 10 bases in between. Germline lookup yields CDR1 DFQATT and CDR2 SNEGSKA (reference sequence). The CDR3 spells CSAREGEGYTF. The CDR3 bases are TGCAGTGCTAGGGAGGGGGAGGGCTACACCTTC.

The chain links TRBV5-4 to TRBJ1-2; TRBD1 is a possible D gene (5 bases). V dropped 4 bases and J dropped 2 bases, with 9 bases sitting between them. Per the germline V gene, CDR1 is SGHNT and CDR2 is YYREEE (reference sequence). This CDR3 is built from 13 residues. The CDR3 reads CASSRDRNYGYTF. The CDR3 region has the DNA TGTGCCAGCAGCCGGGACCGGAACTATGGCTACACCTTC.

V usage is TRBV2 and J usage is TRBJ2-1, with D uncertain. The germline V gene has CDR1 SNHLY and CDR2 FYNNEI. Trimming took 0 bases from V and 8 from J, leaving 8 bases between them. The CDR3 length is 13 residues. The CDR3 here is CASSEAPIHEQFF. The DNA of the CDR3 is TGTGCCAGCAGTGAAGCGCCCATCCATGAGCAGTTCTTC. Complete variable domain (other parts from reference TRBV2 and TRBJ2-1): EPEVTQTPSHQVTQMGQEVILRCVPISNHLYFYWYRQILGQKVEFLVSFYNNEISEKSEIFDDQFSVERPDGSNFTLKIRSTKLEDSAMYFCASSEAPIHEQFFGPGTRLTVL.

This sequence joins TRBV2 and TRBJ2-1; a possible D gene is TRBD1 (6 bases). Trimming shortened V by 4 bases and J by 4 bases, and 14 bases separated the two germline ends. CDR3 length: 15 residues. The germline CDR1 and CDR2 sequences are SNHLY and FYNNEI. For the CDR3, the DNA is TGTGCCAGCAGTGCCGGGACAACAGAATACAATGAGCAGTTCTTC. Protein sequence: CASSAGTTEYNEQFF.

CDR3 sequence (DNA): TGCAGTGCTAGTACCCTCGGTGGCTACACCTTC. It encodes CSASTLGGYTF. The rearrangement joins TRBV20-1 to TRBJ1-2; no clear D gene. CDR3 length: 11 amino acids. Germline values: CDR1 DFQATT, CDR2 SNEGSKA (reference sequence). The V gene lost 3 bases and the J gene lost 7 bases, with 9 bases spanning the gap.

This clone appeared a single time. This chain links TRBV7-8 with TRBJ2-7, with unresolved D. The CDR3 length is 16 residues. V lost 1 base and J lost 4, with 17 bases in between. Germline CDR1 and CDR2: SGHVS and FQNEAQ. The CDR3: CASSLGPYRNSYEQYF. The DNA of the CDR3 is TGTGCCAGCAGCTTAGGCCCTTACCGGAACTCTTACGAGCAGTACTTC.

The V call is TRBV2, the J call TRBJ1-1; D gene unclear. V was pared by 2 bases and J by 1 base, with 5 bases between. This CDR3 spans 13 amino acids. Germline CDR1 reads SNHLY; CDR2 reads FYNNEI. The DNA for the CDR3 is TGTGCCAGCAGTGAACTCCCGAACACTGAAGCTTTCTTT. Its protein product is CASSELPNTEAFF.

This clone was observed a single time. The V and J genes are TRBV11-2 and TRBJ1-2; 9 bases are a match to TRBD1. Unmatched junction bases numbered 0, after V lost 5 bases and J lost 2 bases. CDR1 and CDR2 from the germline V gene are SGHAT and FQNNGV. The CDR3 sequence is 13 residues long. CDR3: CASSDRGNYGYTF. DNA of the CDR3: TGTGCCAGCAGCGACAGGGGGAACTATGGCTACACCTTC. The full variable domain, in which reference TRBV11-2 and TRBJ1-2 provide the parts outside the CDR3, is EAGVAQSPRYKIIEKRQSVAFWCNPISGHATLYWYQQILGQGPKLLIQFQNNGVVDDSQLPKDRFSAERLKGVDSTLKIQPAKLEDSAVYLCASSDRGNYGYTFGSGTRLTVV.

The V and J genes are TRBV25-1 and TRBJ2-3; a weak D match, TRBD2 (7 bases). The V and J ends lost 4 bases and 4 bases respectively, with 21 bases between them. Germline CDR1 reads MGHDK; CDR2 reads SYGVNS. The CDR3 loop spans 17 amino acids. This CDR3 is CASSALLGGGPADTQYF. Here the CDR3 DNA reads TGTGCCAGCAGTGCCCTTTTAGGGGGGGGGCCTGCAGATACGCAGTATTTT. Full variable domain (rest looked up from reference TRBV25-1 and TRBJ2-3): EADIYQTPRYLVIGTGKKITLECSQTMGHDKMYWYQQDPGMELHLIHYSYGVNSTEKGDLSSESTVSRIRTEHFPLTLESARPSHTSQYLCASSALLGGGPADTQYFGPGTRLTVL.

This chain connects TRBV27 to TRBJ2-3; 9 nucleotides agree with TRBD2. With V trimmed by 5 bases and J by 2 bases, 8 bases remained unmatched. The CDR3 loop spans 16 amino acids. Germline loops: CDR1 MNHEY, CDR2 SMNVEV (reference sequence). The CDR3 loop reads CASSRPLAGTTDTQYF. Written as DNA, the CDR3 is TGTGCCAGCAGTCGCCCCCTAGCGGGGACCACAGATACGCAGTATTTT.

V usage is TRBV4-3 and J usage is TRBJ2-7; no reliable D call. Germline V gene data show CDR1 as LGHNA and CDR2 as YSLEER. The CDR3 is 16 amino acids. The germline V and J ends were trimmed by 0 bases and 2 bases, with 14 bases remaining between them. The DNA of the CDR3 is TGCGCCAGCAGCCAAGATCTTAAGCGATACCCCTACGAGCAGTACTTC. Translated: CASSQDLKRYPYEQYF.

The chain couples TRBV6-4 to TRBJ2-1; D is unclear. The CDR3 consists of 17 residues. V was pared by 8 bases and J by 0 bases, with 20 bases between. Germline values: CDR1 MRHNA, CDR2 SNTAGT. CDR3 region: CASAFSPTDSSYNEQFF. The CDR3 DNA sequence: TGTGCCAGCGCGTTCTCCCCCACCGATAGCTCCTACAATGAGCAGTTCTTC.

The chain combines TRBV25-1 with TRBJ1-2; D gene unclear. Germline CDR1 is MGHDK and CDR2 is SYGVNS. The CDR3 has 13 amino acids. Trimming took off 4 bases at V and 1 base at J, with 7 bases between the two ends. CDR3 sequence: CASSVFSNYGYTF. CDR3 sequence (DNA): TGTGCCAGCAGTGTTTTCAGTAACTATGGCTACACCTTC.

In regard to this clone: The junction departs from the called germline gene at one end, perhaps through a read error. The chain is built from TRBV14 and TRBJ1-1; 8 bases align to TRBD1. CDR3 length equals 13 residues. Per the germline V gene, CDR1 is SGHDN and CDR2 is FVKESK. In DNA form, the CDR3 reads TGTGCCAGCAGTTTTCAGGGGGCGTCTGCCCCCCTCTTT. Its translation is CASSFQGASAPLF.

V is TRBV27 and J is TRBJ2-1; 9 bases are a match to TRBD2. This CDR3 comprises 15 residues. Germline V gene data show CDR1 as MNHEY and CDR2 as SMNVEV (reference sequence). V lost 5 bases to trimming and J lost 6 bases; unmatched junction nucleotides: 8. The CDR3 region has the DNA TGTGCCAGCAGTCTAGGGGCGGGGGGGATCAATGAGCAGTTCTTC. Its protein product is CASSLGAGGINEQFF.

The chain has TRBV5-1 and TRBJ2-7, with D perhaps matching TRBD1 or TRBD2 (7 bases each). V lost 4 bases and J lost 6, with 20 bases in between. This CDR3 comprises 15 residues. CDR1 SGHRS and CDR2 YFSETQ come from the germline V gene. The CDR3 DNA is TGCGCCAGCAGCGGACAGGTTCTGTCGGGAGGCGAGCAGTACTTC. It yields the protein CASSGQVLSGGEQYF.

This clone has a handful of counts. This chain links TRBV4-1 with TRBJ1-2; no definite D call. This CDR3 is built from 15 residues. V lost 2 bases and J 6 bases, leaving 16 bases between the germline ends. CDR1 is MGHRA, CDR2 YSYEKL, per germline. CDR3 amino acids: CASSQYVQVYDGYTF. DNA for the CDR3: TGCGCCAGCAGCCAATATGTCCAGGTTTATGATGGCTACACCTTC.

The CDR3 here is CASRSQTSGNTIYF. The CDR3 DNA is TGCGCCAGCAGGAGCCAGACCTCTGGAAACACCATATATTTT. The chain has TRBV5-1 and TRBJ1-3; D call uncertain. The CDR3 covers 14 residues. Per the germline V gene, CDR1 is SGHRS and CDR2 is YFSETQ. V shed 5 bases and J shed 0 bases, with 9 bases lying between them.

The V and J genes are TRBV6-6 and TRBJ2-2; 7 bases are shared with TRBD1. The CDR3 extends over 14 amino acids. Germline CDR1 MNHNY, CDR2 SVGAGI (reference sequence). With V trimmed by 6 bases and J by 4 bases, 5 bases remained unmatched. The CDR3 nucleotides are TGTGCCAGCAGCCAACAGGGGAGCACCGGGGAGCTGTTTTTT. This translates into CASSQQGSTGELFF.

This clone was counted a few times. This chain uses TRBV9 with TRBJ1-1; TRBD1 agrees at 7 bases. There are 13 residues in the CDR3. In germline, CDR1 is SGDLS, CDR2 YYNGEE. The trim removed 2 bases at V and 7 bases at J, leaving 5 bases unmatched. CDR3 loop: CASSVGDSLEAFF. In DNA, the CDR3 is TGTGCCAGCAGCGTGGGGGACAGCCTTGAAGCTTTCTTT.

The gene calls are TRBV19 and TRBJ1-5, with D possibly matching TRBD1 (5 bases). The CDR3 is 15 amino acids. V lost 7 bases, J lost 1 base, and 14 bases lay in between. Germline-derived CDR1 and CDR2 are LNHDA and SQIVND (reference sequence). This chain's CDR3 is CASTTGGASNQPQHF. The CDR3 nucleotides read TGTGCCAGTACCACGGGGGGAGCCAGCAATCAGCCCCAGCATTTT.

This chain joins TRBV9 and TRBJ2-3; the D gene could be TRBD1 or TRBD2 (6 bases each). The length of the CDR3 is 16 residues. Germline-derived CDR1 and CDR2 are SGDLS and YYNGEE. Trimming shortened V by 0 bases and J by 2 bases, and 13 bases separated the two germline ends. The CDR3, as DNA: TGTGCCAGCAGCGTAGAGAGGGGGGCCTACACAGATACGCAGTATTTT. It is translated as CASSVERGAYTDTQYF.

The chain has TRBV27 and TRBJ2-2; TRBD2 matches 10 bases. The germline V gene has CDR1 MNHEY and CDR2 SMNVEV (reference sequence). The CDR3 has 15 residues. J lost 7 bases, V lost 5 bases, and 7 bases had no gene match. In DNA, the CDR3 is TGTGCCAGCAGTAGCCCTGGGACTAGCGTCGGGGAGCTGTTTTTT. This translates into CASSSPGTSVGELFF.

This chain links TRBV4-3 with TRBJ1-4, with D hard to call. The CDR3 has 15 amino acids. In germline, CDR1 is LGHNA, CDR2 YSLEER. V was cut by 3 bases and J by 6 bases, with 14 bases left in between. The CDR3 here is CASSQQSIGYEKLFF. For the CDR3, the DNA is TGCGCCAGCAGCCAGCAAAGCATCGGGTATGAAAAACTGTTTTTT.

This sequence joins TRBV10-3 and TRBJ1-1; D possibly corresponds to TRBD1 (6 bases). This CDR3 is 14 amino acids long. The V gene's germline CDR1 is ENHRY and CDR2 SYGVKD. The V gene lost 2 bases and the J gene lost 4 bases, with 11 bases spanning the gap. The CDR3 sequence: CAISEGGGATEAFF. The CDR3 DNA reads TGTGCCATCAGTGAGGGGGGGGGCGCCACTGAAGCTTTCTTT.

The chain has TRBV6-6 and TRBJ2-5; D possibly uses TRBD1 or TRBD2 (5 bases each). V was pared by 2 bases and J by 5 bases, with 18 bases between. This CDR3 contains 16 residues. Germline V gives CDR1 MNHNY, CDR2 SVGAGI (reference sequence). The chain's CDR3 is CASSYGSENWGETQYF. CDR3 DNA: TGTGCCAGCAGTTACGGAAGCGAGAACTGGGGGGAGACCCAGTACTTC.

Points on this clone: The identical CDR3 is also encoded by other nucleotide sequences in the sample. The chain combines TRBV2 with TRBJ1-1; 7 positions match TRBD1. Losses at the gene ends were 6 bases for V and 6 bases for J; bases not matched to a gene: 10. CDR1 SNHLY and CDR2 FYNNEI come from the germline V gene. The length of the CDR3 is 14 residues. CDR3 sequence: CASSPEGQAAEAFF. CDR3 nucleotides: TGTGCCAGCAGCCCCGAAGGACAGGCCGCTGAAGCTTTCTTT. Drawing the rest from reference TRBV2 and TRBJ1-1, the complete variable domain is EPEVTQTPSHQVTQMGQEVILRCVPISNHLYFYWYRQILGQKVEFLVSFYNNEISEKSEIFDDQFSVERPDGSNFTLKIRSTKLEDSAMYFCASSPEGQAAEAFFGQGTRLTVV.

V gene TRBV6-4 combines with J gene TRBJ1-2, with D possibly being TRBD1 (6 bases). The CDR3 totals 15 residues. V gave up 11 bases and J gave up 8 bases, with 27 bases separating them. CDR1 and CDR2 from the germline V gene are MRHNA and SNTAGT. The CDR3 loop is CALGGGWKYTWGYTF. CDR3 DNA: TGTGCCCTTGGAGGGGGATGGAAGTACACGTGGGGCTACACCTTC.